This TCR beta chain originates from a study of blood T cell repertoires in COVID-19. Study in general: Acute and convalescent COVID-19 samples came from the United States, Italy and Spain. The cDNA or gDNA used as material had been derived from T cells, B-cell-depleted T cells, or PBMCs.

Germline V gene data show CDR1 as LGHNA and CDR2 as YNFKEQ. V dropped 2 bases and J dropped 8; count of bases not matched to a gene: 9. The CDR3 consists of 15 residues. How the authors handled the data: Reference gene primer amplification gave nucleated cell count estimates. Using immunoSEQ multiplex PCR, the repertoire was profiled, and TCRdb retains in-frame clones only, with some absent. Clone size and the V and J calls come from that table; the DNA yielded D and trimming. Of around 280,000 clones listed, 70% to 90% are singletons. The sequenced material came from peripheral blood. This TCR was recovered from a woman aged 45-65 years with active or convalescent COVID-19. This chain connects TRBV4-2 to TRBJ2-1; 7 bases align to TRBD2. CDR3 nucleotides: TGTGCCAGCAGCCAAATGCGCGGGAGTAAGGATGAGCAGTTCTTC. Protein product: CASSQMRGSKDEQFF.